The T cell receptor beta chain under discussion was sequenced for a study of T cells in Graves' hyperthyroidism and ophthalmopathy. Overall study results and limits: Most clonotypes expanded in the thyroid (above 0.001) were also present in blood. Stable hyperthyroidism and ophthalmopathy were separated using 13 V-J signatures.

This clonotype was recorded a few times. The antigen remains undetermined. For the diagnoses, clinical symptoms, serum thyroxine and TRAb, thyroid ultrasound and orbital computed tomography were used. Amplification of TCR beta CDR3 regions was performed using RNA transcripts as template. Initially, a first-round RT-PCR of the TCR CDR3 employed the HTBI primer set. TCRdb independently ran MiXCR on the multiplex PCR reads; one entry per CDR3 protein. This sample has about 560,000 distinct CDR3 sequences; around 17% occur once, and the top ten carry 18%. Germline-derived CDR1 and CDR2 are LGHNA and YSLEER. The CDR3 is 16 residues long. V lost 0 bases, J lost 0 bases, and 12 bases lay in between.

The sequence was obtained from a woman under 30 with Graves' hyperthyroidism. Sequencing input: blood. This chain connects TRBV4-3 to TRBJ2-7, with D possibly being TRBD1 (5 bases). The CDR3 spells CASSQDLAGLSYEQYF. The CDR3, as DNA: TGCGCCAGCAGCCAAGATCTGGCAGGGCTCTCCTACGAGCAGTACTTC.